Listed here is a single TCR beta chain. This CDR3 is built from 14 residues. Germline V gene data show CDR1 as SGHNT and CDR2 as YENEEA. V gave up 3 bases and J gave up 3 bases, with 11 bases separating them. Profiled with immunoSEQ multiplex PCR; TCRdb holds only in-frame clones, not every one. The table includes roughly 83,000 clones, approximately 88% detected once. The data derive from a study of OX40 agonist ivuxolimab in advanced cancers. This sample comprised CD4+ or CD8+ T cells sorted from blood, obtained in a trial of the OX40 agonist ivuxolimab. The TCR sequence derives from an adult with an advanced solid tumor such as melanoma, head and neck, liver or kidney cancer. The chain recombines TRBV11-3 with TRBJ1-2; no definite D call. The CDR3 region is CASSLGMGYYGYTF. The CDR3 region has the DNA TGTGCCAGCAGCTTGGGTATGGGGTACTATGGCTACACCTTC.